This T cell receptor (beta chain) was obtained from a study of PD-1 blockade in classical Hodgkin lymphoma. The study's findings and limits: Compared with healthy donors, newly diagnosed patients reportedly showed lower baseline TCR diversity. By cycle point C4D1, TCR diversity had risen significantly in CD4+ cells (but not CD8+ cells). It was among complete responders that baseline diversity resembled that of newly diagnosed patients.

TCRdb's copy holds only in-frame clones and misses some; the assay was immunoSEQ multiplex PCR. This table holds approximately 10,000 clones, around 87% found once. Documented time point: cycle 4 day 1 (C4D1), after more than five weeks of nivolumab. All patients experienced relapse after autologous stem cell transplantation, and brentuximab vedotin exposure was variable. Relapsed/refractory classical Hodgkin lymphoma patients had complete, partial or progressive responses. About this clone itself: The antigen remains undetermined.

The origin of this receptor is a human donor with classical Hodgkin lymphoma. The source was peripheral blood mononuclear cells (PBMCs), collected before the fourth cycle of nivolumab.

The CDR3 region has the DNA TGTGCCAGCAGCTTGGACCCCCAAGAGACCCAGTACTTC. Amino acids: CASSLDPQETQYF. The rearrangement links TRBV5-6 to TRBJ2-5; D gene unclear. The length of the CDR3 is 13 residues. Per germline, CDR1 SGHDT and CDR2 YYEEEE. Trimming pared 0 bases from V and 1 base from J, leaving 4 bases between. Supplemented by reference TRBV5-6 and TRBJ2-5, the full variable domain reads DAGVTQSPTHLIKTRGQQVTLRCSPKSGHDTVSWYQQALGQGPQFIFQYYEEEERQRGNFPDRFSGHQFPNYSSELNVNALLLGDSALYLCASSLDPQETQYFGPGTRLLVL.